A single sample is the source of the 27 T cell receptor beta chains below, sequenced in a study of technical replicates of blood from several donors. Profiling relied on immunoSEQ multiplex PCR, and the TCRdb table lists in-frame clones only, not all of them. This table holds 87,000 or so clones, 95% found once. The sample taken for sequencing was T cells isolated from PBMCs. These receptors all come from a human donor in good health.

CDR3 sequence: CASSQVASIQGNEKLFF. CDR3 bases: TGCGCCAGCAGCCAGGTCGCATCGATACAGGGGAATGAAAAACTGTTTTTT. The rearrangement links TRBV4-1 to TRBJ1-4; 7 bases map to TRBD1. J lost 5 bases, V lost 3 bases, and 12 bases had no gene match. Germline V gene sequence: CDR1 MGHRA, CDR2 YSYEKL. The CDR3 extends over 17 amino acids.

Remarks on this clone: The same CDR3 is also encoded by other DNA sequences in this sample. CDR3 residues: CASSFQQGTGELFF. The DNA of the CDR3 is TGTGCCAGCAGCTTTCAACAGGGAACCGGGGAGCTGTTTTTT. V is TRBV5-4 and J is TRBJ2-2, with D tentatively TRBD1 (6 bases). Trimming removed 2 bases from V and 5 bases from J, with 10 bases in between. From germline, CDR1 is SGHNT and CDR2 YYREEE (reference sequence). The CDR3 runs 14 residues.

The chain links TRBV13 to TRBJ2-1; possibly TRBD2 for D (5 bases). Between the trimmed V and J ends, which lost 7 bases and 7 bases, there was a span of 29 bases. Germline values: CDR1 PRHDT, CDR2 FYEKMQ (reference sequence). The CDR3 is 18 residues long. CDR3: CASNSRGKTKRARNEQFF. CDR3 coding DNA: TGTGCCAGCAACTCCAGAGGGAAGACCAAACGGGCCAGGAATGAGCAGTTCTTC.

The chain recombines TRBV30 with TRBJ2-7; 10 bases are a match to TRBD2. Germline-derived CDR1 and CDR2 are GTSNPN and SVGIG (reference sequence). This CDR3 is 13 amino acids long. V was clipped by 2 bases and J by 6 bases; unmatched bases: 4. The CDR3, as DNA: TGTGCCTGGAGTCTAGCGGGAGTAACCGAGCAGTACTTC. Its translation: CAWSLAGVTEQYF.

This rearrangement joins TRBV19 to TRBJ2-5; TRBD2 agrees at 15 bases. V lost 5 bases to trimming and J lost 9 bases; unmatched junction nucleotides: 7. The CDR3 covers 15 residues. Per germline, CDR1 LNHDA and CDR2 SQIVND (reference sequence). The CDR3 DNA reads as TGTGCCAGTAGTGCGGGACTAGCGGGAGGTCTGGCCCAGTACTTC. It encodes CASSAGLAGGLAQYF.

V gene TRBV5-1 combines with J gene TRBJ1-5; 8 bases are a match to TRBD1. The CDR3 spans 13 residues. With 2 bases clipped from V and 7 bases from J, the junction kept 2 bases outside the gene matches. Germline V gives CDR1 SGHRS, CDR2 YFSETQ. CDR3 DNA sequence: TGCGCCAGCAGCTTACACAGGGGGCAGCCCCAGCATTTT. Protein: CASSLHRGQPQHF.

J is TRBJ1-2 and V is TRBV5-1; D not resolved. The CDR3 runs to 14 residues. The V gene lost 0 bases and the J gene lost 3 bases, with 9 bases spanning the gap. Germline V gives CDR1 SGHRS, CDR2 YFSETQ. CDR3 sequence (DNA): TGCGCCAGCAGCTTGGGTCTCGCGGACTATGGCTACACCTTC. It yields the protein CASSLGLADYGYTF. Based on the CDR3 plus reference TRBV5-1 and TRBJ1-2, the full variable domain is KAGVTQTPRYLIKTRGQQVTLSCSPISGHRSVSWYQQTPGQGLQFLFEYFSETQRNKGNFPGRFSGRQFSNSRSEMNVSTLELGDSALYLCASSLGLADYGYTFGSGTRLTVV.

The chain combines TRBV6-5 with TRBJ2-7; maybe TRBD1 (6 bases). V lost 5 bases and J 2 bases, leaving 16 bases between the germline ends. The CDR3 runs to 15 residues. From germline, CDR1 is MNHEY and CDR2 SVGAGI. This CDR3 reads CASSPIWQGPYEQYF. Written as DNA, the CDR3 is TGTGCCAGCAGTCCCATTTGGCAGGGGCCCTACGAGCAGTACTTC.

This chain uses TRBV30 with TRBJ2-1; possible D gene TRBD1, 6 bases. This CDR3 comprises 15 residues. V was shortened by 2 bases and J by 0 bases, with 11 bases between the two germline ends. Per the germline V gene, CDR1 is GTSNPN and CDR2 is SVGIG (reference sequence). CDR3 nucleotides: TGTGCCTGGAGTCTGGGGGCCAGCTCCTACAATGAGCAGTTCTTC. Translating it yields CAWSLGASSYNEQFF.

This rearrangement joins TRBV9 to TRBJ2-6; 9 positions match TRBD1. V was clipped by 3 bases and J by 0 bases; unmatched bases: 7. The CDR3 is 18 amino acids. The germline V gene encodes CDR1 SGDLS and CDR2 YYNGEE. CDR3 residues: CASSERDRVLSGANVLTF. The CDR3 region has the DNA TGTGCCAGCAGCGAGCGGGACAGGGTCCTCTCTGGGGCCAACGTCCTGACTTTC.

V is TRBV4-1 and J is TRBJ1-5, with D maybe TRBD1 (6 bases). Germline loops: CDR1 MGHRA, CDR2 YSYEKL. The CDR3 consists of 17 residues. With 0 bases removed from V and 4 bases from J, the gap between germline ends came to 16 bases. The CDR3 reads CASSQEGAGAFNQPQHF. The CDR3 DNA reads as TGCGCCAGCAGCCAAGAGGGGGCAGGGGCCTTTAATCAGCCCCAGCATTTT.

The chain joins TRBV2 to TRBJ2-7, with D maybe TRBD2 (5 bases). Germline V gene data show CDR1 as SNHLY and CDR2 as FYNNEI. The CDR3 runs 12 residues. Trimming cost V 6 bases and J 7 bases, with 13 bases left between them. The CDR3 bases are TGTGCCAGCAGAGACCCCCCGGGAGAGCAGTACTTC. Residues: CASRDPPGEQYF.

The chain employs TRBV4-1 and TRBJ1-2; no clear D gene. The CDR3 sequence is 13 residues long. Germline assignment: CDR1 MGHRA and CDR2 YSYEKL. V shed 3 bases and J shed 2 bases, with 7 bases lying between them. Written as DNA, the CDR3 is TGCGCCAGCAGCCACGAACAAAACTATGGCTACACCTTC. This gives the protein CASSHEQNYGYTF.

J is TRBJ2-7 and V is TRBV2, with 8 nucleotides matching TRBD1. Germline CDR1 reads SNHLY; CDR2 reads FYNNEI. The CDR3 extends over 13 amino acids. The ends lost 10 bases at V and 3 bases at J; junction bases unmatched: 8. The CDR3 sequence: CAIAGTGNYEQYF. CDR3 sequence (DNA): TGTGCCATCGCCGGGACAGGCAACTACGAGCAGTACTTC.

The V call is TRBV20-1, the J call TRBJ2-7; 9 bases line up with TRBD2. Germline loops: CDR1 DFQATT, CDR2 SNEGSKA (reference sequence). J lost 10 bases, V lost 2 bases, and 3 bases had no gene match. The CDR3 runs to 11 residues. The CDR3: CSARLAGSQYF. CDR3 DNA: TGCAGTGCTAGACTAGCGGGAAGCCAGTACTTC.

The gene calls are TRBV30 and TRBJ2-1, with 10 bases that match TRBD2. The CDR3 consists of 12 residues. The V gene end was trimmed by 8 bases and the J gene end by 12 bases; junction bases not matched to a gene: 10. In germline, CDR1 is GTSNPN, CDR2 SVGIG (reference sequence). The CDR3 loop is CAAITSGITQFF. Written as DNA, the CDR3 is TGTGCCGCCATTACTAGCGGGATTACGCAGTTCTTC.

The chain recombines TRBV27 with TRBJ2-7, with a weak D call TRBD2 (5 bases). Looked up from germline, CDR1 is MNHEY and CDR2 is SMNVEV (reference sequence). This CDR3 has 15 residues. V was cut by 4 bases and J by 2 bases, with 15 bases left in between. The CDR3 reads CASSSNGVSPYEQYF. For the CDR3, the DNA is TGTGCCAGCAGTTCAAACGGGGTGAGCCCCTACGAGCAGTACTTC.

The chain is built from TRBV5-6 and TRBJ1-5; D remains ambiguous. V was clipped by 3 bases and J by 5 bases, with 9 bases between them. CDR3 length: 13 amino acids. Germline lookup yields CDR1 SGHDT and CDR2 YYEEEE. The CDR3 sequence: CASSSRNYQPQHF. The CDR3, as DNA: TGTGCCAGCAGCTCCAGGAACTATCAGCCCCAGCATTTT.

This chain uses TRBV4-1 with TRBJ2-7; a weak D match, TRBD1 (6 bases). This CDR3 region has 16 residues. Per the germline V gene, CDR1 is MGHRA and CDR2 is YSYEKL. Trimming pared 1 base from V and 4 bases from J, leaving 17 bases between. CDR3: CASSQGRRQVPYEQYF. The CDR3 DNA reads TGCGCCAGCAGCCAAGGACGGAGACAGGTCCCTTACGAGCAGTACTTC.

The chain combines TRBV5-1 with TRBJ2-5, with TRBD2 matching over 8 bases. Per the germline V gene, CDR1 is SGHRS and CDR2 is YFSETQ. This CDR3 region has 17 residues. The ends lost 4 bases at V and 2 bases at J; junction bases unmatched: 13. CDR3 protein: CASSRGGWGAEQETQYF. The CDR3 coding sequence is TGCGCCAGCAGCCGGGGGGGTTGGGGCGCAGAACAAGAGACCCAGTACTTC. Filled out from reference TRBV5-1 and TRBJ2-5, the complete variable domain reads KAGVTQTPRYLIKTRGQQVTLSCSPISGHRSVSWYQQTPGQGLQFLFEYFSETQRNKGNFPGRFSGRQFSNSRSEMNVSTLELGDSALYLCASSRGGWGAEQETQYFGPGTRLLVL.

The J gene is TRBJ2-2, the V gene TRBV5-4; 7 nucleotides line up with TRBD1. CDR1 and CDR2 (germline): SGHNT, YYREEE (reference sequence). The CDR3 totals 16 residues. The junction had 13 bases not matched to a gene; V was cut back by 4 bases and J by 7 bases. The CDR3 DNA follows: TGTGCCAGCAGCCCCGGGCAGGGGGTCGTTAGCGGGGAGCTGTTTTTT. Translated, it gives CASSPGQGVVSGELFF.

The chain combines TRBV21-1 with TRBJ1-5. TRBV21-1 is a pseudogene locus. The CDR3 runs 16 residues. The CDR3 coding sequence is TGTGCCAGCAGCAAAATAAGAGAGGGAAGCAATCAGCCCCAGCATTTT. It translates to CASSKIREGSNQPQHF.

The chain uses TRBV4-3 and TRBJ1-2, with TRBD1 matching over 11 bases. This CDR3 spans 15 amino acids. The germline gives CDR1 LGHNA, CDR2 YSLEER. Trimming removed 2 bases from V and 8 bases from J; junction bases left unmatched: 7. Here the CDR3 reads CASSQQGQGALGYTF. CDR3 sequence (DNA): TGCGCCAGCAGCCAACAAGGACAGGGGGCTTTGGGCTACACCTTC.

The chain recombines TRBV6-6 with TRBJ2-2, with a tentative D call TRBD2 (5 bases). Trimming left V 0 bases short and J 0 bases short, with 8 bases between. CDR1 is MNHNY, CDR2 SVGAGI, per germline (reference sequence). CDR3 length equals 16 residues. The CDR3 bases are TGTGCCAGCAGTTACTCGCGAGCGGCGAACACCGGGGAGCTGTTTTTT. This gives the protein CASSYSRAANTGELFF.

In its sample, this clone was seen once. V and J are TRBV7-9 and TRBJ2-1; weak D call: TRBD1 (6 bases). The germline gives CDR1 SEHNR, CDR2 FQNEAQ (reference sequence). This CDR3 spans 17 amino acids. V was trimmed by 8 bases and J by 7 bases, leaving 27 bases between them. Here the CDR3 DNA reads TGTGCCAGCGAAGCCAAAGGGACACCTACCTTCAAGAATGAGCAGTTCTTC. Its protein product is CASEAKGTPTFKNEQFF. The full variable domain, completed using reference TRBV7-9 and TRBJ2-1, is DTGVSQNPRHKITKRGQNVTFRCDPISEHNRLYWYRQTLGQGPEFLTYFQNEAQLEKSRLLSDRFSAERPKGSFSTLEIQRTEQGDSAMYLCASEAKGTPTFKNEQFFGPGTRLTVL.

The chain combines TRBV5-1 with TRBJ1-2; 7 bases fit TRBD1. CDR3 length: 13 residues. The V gene's germline CDR1 is SGHRS and CDR2 YFSETQ. The V segment lost 2 bases and the J segment 7 bases; nucleotides outside the gene matches: 5. For the CDR3, the DNA is TGCGCCAGCAGCTTACAACAGGGGAGTGGCTACACCTTC. This sequence encodes CASSLQQGSGYTF.

The chain has TRBV6-5 and TRBJ2-7; perhaps TRBD2 as D (5 bases). Looked up from germline, CDR1 is MNHEY and CDR2 is SVGAGI. With 8 bases removed from V and 8 bases from J, the gap between germline ends came to 13 bases. The length of the CDR3 is 11 residues. The CDR3, as DNA: TGTGCCAGCCGACGGGGATTAAAGCAGTACTTC. This codes for CASRRGLKQYF.